This TCR beta chain originates from a study of T cell changes during pregnancy in multiple sclerosis. The CDR3 covers 13 residues. Germline lookup yields CDR1 SEHNR and CDR2 FQNEAQ (reference sequence). Trimming left V 6 bases short and J 1 base short, with 10 bases between. This table comes from immunoSEQ multiplex PCR, and its TCRdb copy is limited to in-frame clones, with some not included. The data show roughly 72,000 clones, 80% to 90% seen once. This receptor was taken from a female donor in good health, enrolled as a control in a pregnancy study. The material sequenced was peripheral blood, taken in the first trimester of pregnancy. This chain links TRBV7-9 with TRBJ2-7; the D gene is possibly TRBD2 (6 bases). The CDR3 sequence is CASRGGTSYEQYF. The CDR3 DNA reads as TGTGCCAGCAGGGGTGGGACTTCCTACGAGCAGTACTTC.